One T cell receptor (beta chain) is described in this entry. This sample is drawn from a study of graft-versus-host responses after intestinal transplantation. Study as a whole: Multivisceral, liver-intestinal, or isolated intestinal transplants were performed in recipients. Anti-thymocyte globulin induction preceded roughly 3 years of tacrolimus and steroid maintenance in all recipients.

The table came from immunoSEQ multiplex PCR; TCRdb's copy has only in-frame clones and leaves some out. Of roughly 25,000 clones in the sample, approximately 96% were seen once. Trimming took 5 bases from V and 0 from J, leaving 8 bases between them. The CDR3 is 13 residues long. Per the germline V gene, CDR1 is SGHRS and CDR2 is YFSETQ. The material sequenced was PBMCs, taken roughly 29 days after intestinal transplant. The genes are TRBV5-1 and TRBJ1-1; D might be TRBD1 (6 bases). The sequence was collected from a human patient who received an intestinal transplant, so some T cells may come from the graft donor. This CDR3 is CASSEGVNTEAFF. The CDR3 DNA follows: TGCGCCAGCAGTGAGGGGGTGAACACTGAAGCTTTCTTT.